These 15 T cell receptor beta chains were sequenced from one sample in a study of cytomegalovirus exposure and HLA in healthy donors. This table comes from immunoSEQ multiplex PCR, and its TCRdb copy is limited to in-frame clones, with some not included. Altogether 40,000 to 60,000 clones are present, roughly 94% being singletons, with the ten largest covering 7.8%. Sequenced input: PBMCs. The receptors were sampled from a woman younger than 30 in good health and CMV-seropositive.

The chain joins TRBV11-2 to TRBJ2-1; tentatively, D is TRBD2 (5 bases). The length of the CDR3 is 18 residues. CDR1 and CDR2 (germline): SGHAT, FQNNGV. Trimming stripped 0 bases from V and 0 bases from J, with 15 bases between. This chain's CDR3 is CASSLDPSRASSYNEQFF. Written as DNA, the CDR3 is TGTGCCAGCAGCTTAGATCCGTCGAGGGCTAGCTCCTACAATGAGCAGTTCTTC.

The chain uses TRBV4-2 and TRBJ2-2; 11 nucleotides line up with TRBD2. Germline V CDR1 and CDR2: LGHNA, YNFKEQ. This CDR3 spans 18 amino acids. V was clipped by 3 bases and J by 3 bases; unmatched bases: 9. This CDR3 reads CASSHSFTSGRDTGELFF. CDR3 sequence (DNA): TGTGCCAGCAGCCATTCCTTTACTAGCGGGAGAGACACCGGGGAGCTGTTTTTT.

V and J are TRBV7-8 and TRBJ2-1; the D is unclear. This CDR3 contains 12 residues. In germline, CDR1 is SGHVS, CDR2 FQNEAQ. The ends were cut back, 5 bases at V and 8 bases at J, with 10 bases in the middle. The CDR3 is CASSTRRDEQFF. As DNA, the CDR3 is TGTGCCAGCAGCACCCGCCGAGATGAGCAGTTCTTC.

This chain uses TRBV4-1 with TRBJ1-4; unclear D gene. The CDR3 has 15 residues. V was clipped by 0 bases and J by 8 bases, with 13 bases between them. Germline V gene lookup returns CDR1 MGHRA and CDR2 YSYEKL. DNA of the CDR3: TGCGCCAGCAGCCAAGAGTCCGAAAGGGAGGAAAAACTGTTTTTT. Amino acid sequence: CASSQESEREEKLFF.

The V gene is TRBV28, the J gene TRBJ1-5, with 9 positions matching TRBD1. Trimming at V came to 5 bases and at J to 2 bases, leaving 7 bases not matched to a gene. From germline, CDR1 is MDHEN and CDR2 SYDVKM. The CDR3 consists of 16 residues. The CDR3 sequence: CASSTRTGEGNQPQHF. CDR3 coding DNA: TGTGCCAGCAGTACCCGGACAGGGGAGGGCAATCAGCCCCAGCATTTT.

The chain joins TRBV7-3 to TRBJ2-5; 13 bases map to TRBD2. Germline CDR1 and CDR2: SGHTA and FQGTGA. The CDR3 is made up of 17 amino acids. After removal of 5 bases from V and 0 bases from J, the junction contained 6 bases not matched to a gene. CDR3 nucleotide sequence: TGTGCCAGCAGCCACCGGACTAGCGGGAGTTACCAAGAGACCCAGTACTTC. This translates into CASSHRTSGSYQETQYF.

The chain combines TRBV28 with TRBJ2-7; 8 bases align to TRBD1. V was pared by 2 bases and J by 3 bases, with 3 bases of the junction left unmatched. CDR1 is MDHEN and CDR2 is SYDVKM in the germline V gene. The CDR3 is made up of 14 amino acids. The CDR3 is CASSLGQGFYEQYF. CDR3 DNA: TGTGCCAGCAGTTTAGGACAGGGATTCTACGAGCAGTACTTC.

The chain links TRBV30 to TRBJ2-7; 12 nucleotides agree with TRBD1. The J segment lost 6 bases and the V segment lost 4 bases, leaving 7 bases of the junction unmatched. This CDR3 is built from 14 residues. CDR1 is GTSNPN, CDR2 SVGIG, per germline (reference sequence). CDR3 protein: CAWTKGDRGREQYF. CDR3 in DNA: TGTGCCTGGACCAAAGGGGACAGGGGGCGCGAGCAGTACTTC.

The rearrangement links TRBV27 to TRBJ2-7; D possibly corresponds to TRBD1 (5 bases). Deletions cut 6 bases from V and 3 bases from J, with 9 bases between. Germline CDR1 and CDR2: MNHEY and SMNVEV (reference sequence). CDR3 length: 12 residues. The CDR3 coding sequence is TGTGCCAGCAGCCACGACAGCTACGAGCAGTACTTC. Translation gives CASSHDSYEQYF.

This clone was counted once. The rearrangement uses TRBV10-1 and TRBJ1-4, with D hard to call. The CDR3 runs 13 residues. V was pared by 10 bases and J by 5 bases, with 14 bases between. Looked up from germline, CDR1 is WNHNN and CDR2 is SYGVQD (reference sequence). The CDR3 loop reads CATPPQRNEKLFF. The CDR3 bases are TGCGCCACCCCACCACAGAGAAATGAAAAACTGTTTTTT.

The chain joins TRBV11-3 to TRBJ2-1; 9 bases align to TRBD2. CDR1 SGHNT and CDR2 YENEEA come from the germline V gene. With 5 bases clipped from V and 9 bases from J, the junction kept 11 bases outside the gene matches. This CDR3 has 15 residues. The CDR3 here is CASSLRGREGPEQFF. In nucleotides, the CDR3 is TGTGCCAGCAGCCTCCGGGGGCGGGAGGGCCCTGAGCAGTTCTTC.

The V call is TRBV5-1, the J call TRBJ2-1; TRBD2 agrees at 14 bases. The CDR3 length is 16 residues. The junction had 6 bases not matched to a gene; V was cut back by 4 bases and J by 6 bases. Germline V lookup: CDR1 SGHRS, CDR2 YFSETQ. This chain's CDR3 is CASSLGLAGGGNEQFF. The CDR3 region has the DNA TGCGCCAGCAGCCTAGGACTAGCGGGAGGTGGCAATGAGCAGTTCTTC. The variable domain in full, completed from reference TRBV5-1 and TRBJ2-1, reads KAGVTQTPRYLIKTRGQQVTLSCSPISGHRSVSWYQQTPGQGLQFLFEYFSETQRNKGNFPGRFSGRQFSNSRSEMNVSTLELGDSALYLCASSLGLAGGGNEQFFGPGTRLTVL.

A single count supports this clone. CDR3 amino acids: CASVLSDTQYF. The CDR3 nucleotides are TGTGCCAGCGTCTTGTCAGATACGCAGTATTTT. This chain links TRBV6-6 with TRBJ2-3; D unresolved. The germline V gene encodes CDR1 MNHNY and CDR2 SVGAGI (reference sequence). V gave up 8 bases and J gave up 4 bases, with 7 bases separating them. This CDR3 has 11 amino acids.

This rearrangement joins TRBV10-3 to TRBJ2-3; no reliable D call. CDR1 is ENHRY and CDR2 is SYGVKD in the germline V gene. Deletions cut 0 bases from V and 6 bases from J, with 7 bases between. The length of the CDR3 is 13 residues. The CDR3 DNA is TGTGCCATCAGTGAGTCGTTCCGGGATACGCAGTATTTT. This codes for CAISESFRDTQYF.

The rearrangement links TRBV29-1 to TRBJ2-3; 9 bases are a match to TRBD1. Germline values: CDR1 SQVTM, CDR2 ANQGSEA. Germline trimming cut 7 bases from V and 1 base from J; bases unmatched to any gene: 9. There are 15 residues in the CDR3. The DNA for the CDR3 is TGCAGCGCCCTCGACCGGACAGGGGGCACAGATACGCAGTATTTT. It specifies CSALDRTGGTDTQYF.